What follows are 14 T cell receptor beta chains derived from one specimen sequenced in a study of cytomegalovirus exposure and HLA in healthy donors. The PCR was carried out with 60 Vbeta primers and 13 Jbeta primers. Clones were sequenced by immunoSEQ multiplex PCR, and TCRdb holds only the in-frame ones, with some missing. Among fewer than 75,000 clones, approximately 79% were seen once, and the ten largest hold about 2.7%. The material sequenced was PBMCs. These receptor sequences come from a woman in her twenties or thirties in good health and CMV-seronegative.

This clone is a singleton in its sample. V gene TRBV10-3 combines with J gene TRBJ2-7; 7 positions match TRBD1. The CDR3 sequence is 15 residues long. Germline V CDR1 and CDR2: ENHRY, SYGVKD. Trimming cost V 2 bases and J 7 bases; bases outside gene matches: 11. The CDR3: CAISELQGTNQEQYF. CDR3 sequence (DNA): TGTGCCATCAGTGAGCTACAGGGGACAAACCAGGAGCAGTACTTC.

This rearrangement joins TRBV29-1 to TRBJ1-1; D is unclear. The germline gives CDR1 SQVTM, CDR2 ANQGSEA. V lost 3 bases and J 11 bases, leaving 10 bases between the germline ends. This CDR3 has 10 amino acids. The CDR3: CSVDEGWAFF. The CDR3 DNA is TGCAGCGTTGACGAGGGTTGGGCTTTCTTT.

This clone turned up a few times. The chain joins TRBV6-1 to TRBJ1-1, with no clear D. Trimming took 8 bases from V and 1 from J, leaving 11 bases between them. This CDR3 has 13 amino acids. CDR1 and CDR2 (germline): MNHNS, SASEGT. CDR3 bases: TGTGCCAGCTTGGTGAGGGAGAACACTGAAGCTTTCTTT. It is translated as CASLVRENTEAFF.

This chain links TRBV27 with TRBJ1-2; 9 positions agree with TRBD1. With V trimmed by 4 bases and J by 8 bases, 8 bases remained unmatched. This CDR3 region has 14 residues. Germline lookup yields CDR1 MNHEY and CDR2 SMNVEV (reference sequence). CDR3 residues: CASSSSTGGWGYTF. CDR3 coding DNA: TGTGCCAGCAGTTCCTCGACAGGGGGATGGGGCTACACCTTC.

The V gene is TRBV12-5, the J gene TRBJ1-2; maybe TRBD1 (5 bases). V shed 3 bases and J shed 6 bases, with 8 bases lying between them. CDR1 is LGHNT and CDR2 is FRNRAP in the germline V gene. The CDR3 is made up of 12 amino acids. The DNA for the CDR3 is TGTGCTAGTGGTTTTAAAGGGGATGGCTACACCTTC. Protein: CASGFKGDGYTF. The variable domain in full, with the rest retrieved from reference TRBV12-5 and TRBJ1-2, is DARVTQTPRHKVTEMGQEVTMRCQPILGHNTVFWYRQTMMQGLELLAYFRNRAPLDDSGMPKDRFSAEMPDATLATLKIQPSEPRDSAVYFCASGFKGDGYTFGSGTRLTVV.

The chain is built from TRBV27 and TRBJ2-2; TRBD2 is a possible D gene (6 bases). V lost 5 bases to trimming and J lost 1 base, with 14 bases between them. The length of the CDR3 is 16 residues. CDR1 is MNHEY, CDR2 SMNVEV, per germline (reference sequence). The CDR3 reads CASSLLGLQNTGELFF. CDR3 coding DNA: TGTGCCAGCAGTCTCTTGGGACTTCAGAACACCGGGGAGCTGTTTTTT.

J is TRBJ2-7 and V is TRBV6-5; 12 positions match TRBD2. V gave up 0 bases and J gave up 3 bases; unmatched junction bases: 0. This CDR3 comprises 15 residues. CDR1 is MNHEY and CDR2 is SVGAGI in the germline V gene. The CDR3 DNA sequence: TGTGCCAGCAGTTACTCGACTAGCGGGAGCTACGAGCAGTACGTC. Encoded protein: CASSYSTSGSYEQYV.

The genes are TRBV7-2 and TRBJ1-1, with D possibly being TRBD1 (6 bases). Trimming cost V 1 base and J 7 bases, with 16 bases left between them. The germline gives CDR1 SGHTA, CDR2 FQGNSA. This CDR3 is built from 15 residues. CDR3: CASSLVGGAVIEAFF. Written as DNA, the CDR3 is TGTGCCAGCAGCTTAGTCGGGGGGGCGGTGATTGAAGCTTTCTTT.

This clone was seen once. J is TRBJ2-3 and V is TRBV7-9; 7 nucleotides agree with TRBD2. The CDR3 loop spans 16 amino acids. V lost 7 bases, J lost 1 base, and 11 bases stayed unmatched. Germline V CDR1 and CDR2: SEHNR, FQNEAQ (reference sequence). The CDR3 DNA reads as TGTGCCAGCACTATGGTGGGGGGGAAGGGCACAGATACGCAGTATTTT. Translated: CASTMVGGKGTDTQYF.

As for this clone: One end of the junction does not line up with germline, which may come from a read error. Other DNA sequences of this sample code for an identical CDR3. The chain is built from TRBV5-4 and TRBJ1-1; 7 nucleotides agree with TRBD1. CDR1 and CDR2 (germline): SGHNT, YYREEE (reference sequence). The CDR3 covers 15 residues. The CDR3, as DNA: TGTGCCAGTAGCTGGGGATCAGGGGGGAACACTGAAGCTTTCTTT. Translated, it gives CASSWGSGGNTEAFF.

The chain has TRBV18 and TRBJ1-2; D ambiguous. The V gene lost 2 bases and the J gene lost 2 bases, with 9 bases spanning the gap. The V gene's germline CDR1 is KGHSH and CDR2 LQKENI. This CDR3 contains 14 residues. The CDR3 sequence: CASSPASRNYGYTF. CDR3 nucleotides: TGTGCCAGCTCACCAGCGTCAAGAAACTATGGCTACACCTTC.

In nucleotides, the CDR3 is TGCGCCAGCAGCCGGACAGGGGACTATAATTCACCCCTCCACTTT. Translated: CASSRTGDYNSPLHF. This chain connects TRBV4-3 to TRBJ1-6; TRBD1 matches 9 bases. Germline CDR1 and CDR2: LGHNA and YSLEER. Germline trimming cut 4 bases from V and 3 bases from J; bases unmatched to any gene: 1. The CDR3 extends over 15 amino acids.

V and J are TRBV5-1 and TRBJ1-4; D is ambiguous. V shed 4 bases and J shed 4 bases, with 11 bases lying between them. This CDR3 region has 14 residues. From germline, CDR1 is SGHRS and CDR2 YFSETQ. CDR3: CASSHGRDNEKLFF. DNA of the CDR3: TGCGCCAGCAGCCACGGACGGGATAATGAAAAACTGTTTTTT.

This chain links TRBV27 with TRBJ2-3; maybe TRBD2 (6 bases). Germline CDR1 and CDR2: MNHEY and SMNVEV (reference sequence). This CDR3 region has 15 residues. Trimming pared 3 bases from V and 0 bases from J, leaving 10 bases between. This chain's CDR3 is CASSFGLASTDTQYF. In DNA, the CDR3 is TGTGCCAGCAGTTTTGGTCTAGCGAGCACAGATACGCAGTATTTT.